This T cell receptor (beta chain) was identified in a study of cytomegalovirus exposure and HLA in healthy donors (dated by TCRdb to 2016 to 2017). Study-level background: According to a later analysis, one platform produced both the roughly 130 validation repertoires and the approximately 660 repertoires of the first cohort. Along with the approximately 700-subject first cohort, a separate validation cohort of around 120 different subjects was used. The study aimed to test whether cataloging public T cell receptors could reveal signatures of past pathogen exposure. To predict cytomegalovirus infection status, the study brought together high-throughput TCR immunosequencing, statistical association of individual TCRs with disease status, and machine learning. The investigation overall reported the following: In vitro tests confirmed that a few of the cytomegalovirus-associated TCR beta chains recognize cytomegalovirus antigens. The authors suggested that the approach could potentially be generalized to other disease states and immunological phenotypes. Most TCR sequences were observed very rarely across donors, whereas some public TCRs were present in many individuals. A total of 150 or so TCR beta chains were listed by the study as associated with cytomegalovirus. A later analysis had no HLA typing for the validation cohort, so co-occurrence there was scored across all 120 repertoires. A later analysis found that TCRs clustered in the first cohort also tended to co-occur in the 130 or so validation repertoires, with more than 90% of cluster scores above 0. Cytomegalovirus status was reported to be diagnosed by the classifier with high specificity and sensitivity in both the original and validation cohorts.

Preparation of the library involved the immunoSEQ multiplex PCR assay. On the authors' methods: A statistical classification framework was built to diagnose cytomegalovirus status from the catalog of TCR beta chain sequences. Drawn from immuneACCESS, this table holds only the in-frame rearrangements with V and J called that TCRdb kept. Clones are partly lost; checked studies trace under half to an unresolved V gene and leave the rest unexplained. V and J calls and clone size come straight from that table; D and trimming were deduced from the DNA. This sample lists tens of thousands of clones; roughly 91% were detected once. Of the sample, roughly 2.3% is held by the ten largest clones. CDR1 and CDR2 were assigned from the germline V gene (reference sequence) as DFQATT and SNEGSKA. Cut back by 1 base and 7 bases, the V and J ends lie 5 bases apart. The CDR3 measures 11 amino acids from cysteine to phenylalanine. CDR3 DNA only is kept here, 33 bases in frame from base 1.

Concerning this clone: Its antigen is currently not known. Per-base quality was not reported, and no clone a single base away is much larger than it.

Donors formed part of the validation cohort, which comprised about 130 subjects and was distinct from the first cohort of fewer than 750 subjects. The receptor chain draws on TRBV20-1 and TRBJ1-3, with the identity of the D gene unclear. The source material was PBMCs. The TCR sequence derives from a woman in her 30s in good health and CMV-seronegative. The DNA sequence is as follows: TGCAGTGCTAGAGTTGCGAACACCATATATTTT. This is translated as CSARVANTIYF.